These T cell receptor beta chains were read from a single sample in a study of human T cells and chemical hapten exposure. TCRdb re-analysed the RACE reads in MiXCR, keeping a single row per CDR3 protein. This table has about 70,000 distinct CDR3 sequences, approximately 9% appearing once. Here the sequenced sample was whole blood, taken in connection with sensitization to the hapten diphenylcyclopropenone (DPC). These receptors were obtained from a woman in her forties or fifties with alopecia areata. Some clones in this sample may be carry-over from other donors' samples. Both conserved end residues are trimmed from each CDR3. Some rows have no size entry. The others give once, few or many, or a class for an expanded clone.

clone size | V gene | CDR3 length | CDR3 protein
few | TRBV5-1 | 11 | ASKHRGTDTQY
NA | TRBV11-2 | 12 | ASREGGQPNTQY
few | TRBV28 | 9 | ASSLRGEQY
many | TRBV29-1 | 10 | SVDTGSGGYT
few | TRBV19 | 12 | ASSIAKGRETQY
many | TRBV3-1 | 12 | ASSQALARDEQF
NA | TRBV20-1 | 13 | SARDGLAGTYEQY
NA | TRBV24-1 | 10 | ATSDLLNEQF
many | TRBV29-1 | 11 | SVEFGGGQPQH
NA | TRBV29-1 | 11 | SVFTGTANGYT
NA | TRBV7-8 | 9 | ASKAGNTIY
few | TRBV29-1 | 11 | SAGGTGAYEQY
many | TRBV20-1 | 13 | SAPGLAGSYNEQF
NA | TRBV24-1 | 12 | ATSDPNRPDTQY
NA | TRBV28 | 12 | ASSLLTTNYGYT
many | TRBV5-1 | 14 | ASSLVDRGCNQPQH
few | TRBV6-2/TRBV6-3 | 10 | ASSYPYLEQF
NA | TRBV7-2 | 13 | ASSLAGHLENEQF
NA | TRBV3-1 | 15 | ASSHPGQEGFTDTQY
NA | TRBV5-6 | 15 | ASSGTSGRAFTDTQY
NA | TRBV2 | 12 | ASSNRVTNTEAF
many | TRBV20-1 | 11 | SAQRTGTDTQY